This entry lists 24 T cell receptor beta chains sequenced from one sample in a study of OX40 agonist ivuxolimab in advanced cancers. Method: immunoSEQ multiplex PCR; TCRdb's copy keeps in-frame clones and lacks some. The top ten hold about 0.29% of the sample, which has some 100,000 clones, just over 90% seen once. The material was CD4+ or CD8+ T cells sorted from blood, obtained in a trial of the OX40 agonist ivuxolimab. These TCRs come from an adult with an advanced solid tumor such as melanoma, head and neck, liver or kidney cancer.

The CDR3 spells CASIAGLAGSVSEQYF. The CDR3 coding sequence is TGTGCCAGTATCGCGGGACTAGCGGGTTCCGTTTCCGAGCAGTACTTC. The chain uses TRBV7-2 and TRBJ2-7; 12 bases line up with TRBD2. V dropped 9 bases and J dropped 6; count of bases not matched to a gene: 15. Germline CDR1 reads SGHTA; CDR2 reads FQGNSA. The CDR3 sequence is 16 residues long.

The chain has TRBV4-2 and TRBJ2-5; 16 bases map to TRBD2. J lost 3 bases, V lost 4 bases, and 2 bases had no gene match. Germline values: CDR1 LGHNA, CDR2 YNFKEQ. CDR3 length: 16 residues. The CDR3 spells CASSRGTSGREETQYF. As DNA, the CDR3 is TGTGCCAGCAGCCGAGGGACTAGCGGGAGGGAAGAGACCCAGTACTTC.

The chain joins TRBV7-8 to TRBJ2-7; tentative D call: TRBD1 (6 bases). Germline-derived CDR1 and CDR2 are SGHVS and FQNEAQ. The CDR3 totals 16 residues. The V and J ends lost 5 bases and 1 base respectively, with 18 bases between them. The CDR3 reads CASSRLKTGGSYEQYF. CDR3 coding DNA: TGTGCCAGCAGCCGATTAAAGACAGGAGGATCCTACGAGCAGTACTTC.

The CDR3 loop is CASRHAHSYNEQFF. CDR3 in DNA: TGTGCCAGCAGGCATGCTCACTCCTACAATGAGCAGTTCTTC. The rearrangement links TRBV27 to TRBJ2-1; D call uncertain. Germline V gene sequence: CDR1 MNHEY, CDR2 SMNVEV (reference sequence). V gave up 6 bases and J gave up 0 bases, with 9 bases separating them. There are 14 residues in the CDR3.

The chain is built from TRBV7-3 and TRBJ2-3, with D unclear. The V and J ends lost 2 bases and 4 bases respectively, with 10 bases between them. The CDR3 is made up of 14 amino acids. The germline CDR1 and CDR2 sequences are SGHTA and FQGTGA. The CDR3 protein is CASSLRVAPDTQYF. The CDR3 coding sequence is TGTGCCAGCAGCTTACGGGTAGCCCCAGATACGCAGTATTTT.

The chain is built from TRBV5-6 and TRBJ1-2; 8 nucleotides align to TRBD1. The CDR3 totals 14 residues. In germline, CDR1 is SGHDT, CDR2 YYEEEE. V was clipped by 4 bases and J by 4 bases; unmatched bases: 6. CDR3 residues: CASSTGQAVYGYTF. CDR3 DNA: TGTGCCAGCAGCACGGGACAGGCCGTCTATGGCTACACCTTC.

The chain couples TRBV19 to TRBJ1-5; D perhaps matches TRBD1 (5 bases). CDR1 and CDR2 from the germline V gene are LNHDA and SQIVND (reference sequence). The CDR3 totals 15 residues. Trimming removed 6 bases from V and 0 bases from J, with 12 bases in between. DNA for the CDR3: TGTGCCAGTAGGCCTACAGGTATTAGCAATCAGCCCCAGCATTTT. Protein product: CASRPTGISNQPQHF.

This rearrangement joins TRBV28 to TRBJ2-7; 8 bases are a match to TRBD2. Germline-derived CDR1 and CDR2 are MDHEN and SYDVKM. Germline trimming cut 5 bases from V and 1 base from J; bases unmatched to any gene: 4. The CDR3 has 14 residues. The CDR3 DNA reads as TGTGCCAGCAGTCCAAGCGGGAGATCCTACGAGCAGTACTTC. This encodes CASSPSGRSYEQYF.

The chain carries TRBV19 and TRBJ2-3, with 8 bases aligning to TRBD1. The CDR3 spans 12 residues. The germline CDR1 and CDR2 sequences are LNHDA and SQIVND (reference sequence). The trim removed 8 bases at V and 9 bases at J, leaving 7 bases unmatched. The CDR3 region has the DNA TGTGCCAGTGGCGACAGGGGACCGACGCAGTATTTT. As protein: CASGDRGPTQYF.

The chain links TRBV28 to TRBJ1-1; the D gene is possibly TRBD1 (5 bases). Looked up from germline, CDR1 is MDHEN and CDR2 is SYDVKM. The CDR3 runs 15 residues. V lost 2 bases and J 4 bases, leaving 14 bases between the germline ends. CDR3 in amino acids: CASSLGGASSTEAFF. CDR3 DNA: TGTGCCAGCAGTTTAGGGGGAGCGAGTAGCACTGAAGCTTTCTTT.

The CDR3 region is CASSPGLTREQYF. For the CDR3, the DNA is TGTGCCAGCAGCCCGGGACTGACCCGCGAGCAGTACTTC. This chain links TRBV5-6 with TRBJ2-7, with D perhaps matching TRBD2 (6 bases). The germline CDR1 and CDR2 sequences are SGHDT and YYEEEE. V lost 4 bases, J lost 6 bases, and 14 bases lay in between. The length of the CDR3 is 13 residues.

This chain joins TRBV18 and TRBJ2-5; no definite D call. V shed 4 bases and J shed 0 bases, with 3 bases lying between them. Germline V lookup: CDR1 KGHSH, CDR2 LQKENI. This CDR3 is built from 12 residues. CDR3: CASSLNQETQYF. The CDR3 region has the DNA TGTGCCAGCTCACTAAACCAAGAGACCCAGTACTTC.

The V and J genes are TRBV27 and TRBJ2-1; 9 bases align to TRBD1. The CDR3 sequence is 17 residues long. The V and J ends lost 2 bases and 4 bases, in that order; junction bases with no gene match: 9. Germline values: CDR1 MNHEY, CDR2 SMNVEV (reference sequence). CDR3 protein: CASSLAPGTGSYNEQFF. The CDR3 DNA follows: TGTGCCAGCAGTTTAGCACCCGGGACAGGGTCTTACAATGAGCAGTTCTTC.

The rearrangement uses TRBV9 and TRBJ2-3; unclear D gene. V was cut by 3 bases and J by 4 bases, with 12 bases left in between. The CDR3 contains 14 residues. Germline CDR1 is SGDLS and CDR2 is YYNGEE. In DNA, the CDR3 is TGTGCCAGCAGCGAAAGGTGGGGTGCAGATACGCAGTATTTT. Translation: CASSERWGADTQYF.

The chain has TRBV2 and TRBJ1-4; D unresolved. The V and J ends lost 5 bases and 3 bases respectively, with 10 bases between them. The CDR3 is made up of 14 amino acids. Germline-derived CDR1 and CDR2 are SNHLY and FYNNEI. CDR3 sequence: CASSPVKANEKLFF. CDR3 coding DNA: TGTGCCAGCAGTCCCGTGAAGGCTAATGAAAAACTGTTTTTT.

V and J are TRBV5-1 and TRBJ2-5; D not resolved. Germline V lookup: CDR1 SGHRS, CDR2 YFSETQ. The CDR3 is 12 amino acids. V dropped 7 bases and J dropped 5 bases, with 12 bases sitting between them. CDR3 sequence: CASSETKETQYF. The CDR3 DNA reads as TGCGCCAGCTCCGAAACTAAGGAGACCCAGTACTTC. The full variable domain, with the rest looked up from reference TRBV5-1 and TRBJ2-5, is KAGVTQTPRYLIKTRGQQVTLSCSPISGHRSVSWYQQTPGQGLQFLFEYFSETQRNKGNFPGRFSGRQFSNSRSEMNVSTLELGDSALYLCASSETKETQYFGPGTRLLVL.

This clone was observed a few times. This chain uses TRBV6-1 with TRBJ1-2; perhaps TRBD1 as D (6 bases). Germline CDR1 reads MNHNS; CDR2 reads SASEGT. V lost 2 bases and J 4 bases, leaving 23 bases between the germline ends. This CDR3 is built from 18 residues. The CDR3 reads CASSELGGLGGNLYGYTF. CDR3 coding DNA: TGTGCCAGCAGTGAACTTGGGGGCCTTGGAGGAAACCTCTATGGCTACACCTTC.

The V gene is TRBV5-8, the J gene TRBJ1-5; 8 nucleotides agree with TRBD1. Germline lookup yields CDR1 SGHTS and CDR2 YDEGEE. The trim removed 4 bases at V and 1 base at J, leaving 10 bases unmatched. This CDR3 has 17 amino acids. This CDR3 is CASSRLSQGASNQPQHF. CDR3 bases: TGTGCCAGCAGCCGCCTGAGCCAGGGGGCAAGCAATCAGCCCCAGCATTTT. Filled out from reference TRBV5-8 and TRBJ1-5, the complete variable domain reads EAGVTQSPTHLIKTRGQQATLRCSPISGHTSVYWYQQALGLGLQFLLWYDEGEERNRGNFPPRFSGRQFPNYSSELNVNALELEDSALYLCASSRLSQGASNQPQHFGDGTRLSIL.

V usage is TRBV11-2 and J usage is TRBJ2-5; 10 positions match TRBD2. Losses at the gene ends were 1 base for V and 5 bases for J; bases not matched to a gene: 10. There are 17 residues in the CDR3. CDR1 SGHAT and CDR2 FQNNGV come from the germline V gene. CDR3 sequence: CASSLGGLAGASETQYF. In DNA form, the CDR3 reads TGTGCCAGCAGCTTAGGAGGCCTAGCGGGAGCTTCCGAGACCCAGTACTTC.

The gene calls are TRBV7-3 and TRBJ2-5; D may correspond to TRBD1 or TRBD2 (5 bases each). Germline V gives CDR1 SGHTA, CDR2 FQGTGA. V was clipped by 3 bases and J by 1 base, with 30 bases between them. The CDR3 is 21 amino acids. This CDR3 is CASSFLLIRVGDRGIQETQYF. DNA of the CDR3: TGTGCCAGCAGCTTCCTCCTCATTCGGGTGGGGGATCGGGGAATCCAAGAGACCCAGTACTTC.

The genes are TRBV19 and TRBJ2-5; D is perhaps TRBD1 (7 bases). Germline V CDR1 and CDR2: LNHDA, SQIVND (reference sequence). The ends were cut back, 1 base at V and 0 bases at J, with 15 bases in the middle. The CDR3 has 17 amino acids. This CDR3 is CASSIGGTAAYQETQYF. CDR3 sequence (DNA): TGTGCCAGTAGTATAGGCGGGACAGCCGCGTACCAAGAGACCCAGTACTTC.

This clone was detected only a few times. The CDR3 DNA follows: TGTGCCAGCAGTTTTCACGATACGCAGTATTTT. Translation gives CASSFHDTQYF. The J gene is TRBJ2-3, the V gene TRBV6-1; D gene ambiguous. In germline, CDR1 is MNHNS, CDR2 SASEGT. V was cut by 5 bases and J by 6 bases, with 6 bases left in between. This CDR3 contains 11 residues.

This clone has a handful of counts. A junction end diverges from the germline sequence, so it may reflect a read error. V usage is TRBV7-2 and J usage is TRBJ2-5, with 12 bases that match TRBD2. Germline V gene data show CDR1 as SGHTA and CDR2 as FQGNSA. The CDR3 loop spans 18 amino acids. CDR3 loop: CASSLRGSSGRAQGTQYF. CDR3 DNA: TGTGCCAGCAGCTTACGCGGGTCTAGCGGGAGGGCCCAAGGGACCCAGTACTTC.

V usage is TRBV5-5 and J usage is TRBJ2-7; 9 nucleotides align to TRBD2. Germline values: CDR1 SGHKS, CDR2 YYEKEE (reference sequence). The V segment lost 4 bases and the J segment 1 base; nucleotides outside the gene matches: 12. The length of the CDR3 is 17 residues. CDR3 residues: CASSPGPRLAASYEQYF. In nucleotides, the CDR3 is TGTGCCAGCAGCCCTGGCCCCCGACTAGCGGCGTCCTACGAGCAGTACTTC.